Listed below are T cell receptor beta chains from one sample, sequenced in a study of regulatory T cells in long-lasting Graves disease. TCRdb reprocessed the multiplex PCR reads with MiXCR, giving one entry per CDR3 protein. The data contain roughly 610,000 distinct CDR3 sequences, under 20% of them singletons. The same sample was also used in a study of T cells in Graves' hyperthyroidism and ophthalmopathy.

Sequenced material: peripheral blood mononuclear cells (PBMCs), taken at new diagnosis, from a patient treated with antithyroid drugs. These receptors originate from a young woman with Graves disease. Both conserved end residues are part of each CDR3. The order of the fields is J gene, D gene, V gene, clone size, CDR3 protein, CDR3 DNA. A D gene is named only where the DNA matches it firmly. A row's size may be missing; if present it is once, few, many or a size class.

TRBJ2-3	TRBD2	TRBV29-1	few	CSVLGLAATDTQYF	TGCAGCGTTCTTGGACTAGCGGCCACAGATACGCAGTATTTT
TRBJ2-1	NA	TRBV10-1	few	CASSESLGREQFF	TGCGCCAGCAGTGAGTCCTTAGGAAGGGAGCAGTTCTTC
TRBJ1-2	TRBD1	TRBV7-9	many	CASSSTDRANYGYTF	TGTGCCAGCAGCTCCACGGACAGGGCAAACTATGGCTACACCTTC
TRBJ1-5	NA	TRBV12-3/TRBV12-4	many	CASRNSGATEWTQHF	TGTGCCAGCAGGAACTCCGGGGCCACTGAATGGACCCAGCATTTT
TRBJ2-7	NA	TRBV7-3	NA	CASSLKSPCSYEQYF	TGTGCCAGCAGCTTAAAATCTCCGTGCTCCTACGAGCAGTACTTC
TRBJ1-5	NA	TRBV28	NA	CASSPLDFYSNQPQHF	TGTGCCAGCAGCCCCTTGGACTTTTATAGCAATCAGCCCCAGCATTTT
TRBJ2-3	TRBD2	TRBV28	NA	CASSSPASGGAQDTQYF	TGTGCCAGCAGTAGCCCCGCCAGCGGGGGGGCGCAAGATACGCAGTATTTT
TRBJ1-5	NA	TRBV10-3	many	CAISESGGGNQPQHF	TGTGCCATCAGTGAGTCGGGGGGGGGCAATCAGCCCCAGCATTTT
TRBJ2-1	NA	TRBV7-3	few	CASSPASGSNEQFF	TGTGCCAGCAGCCCCGCCTCGGGATCAAATGAGCAGTTCTTC
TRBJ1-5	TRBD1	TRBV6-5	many	CASSYDRGGNQPQHF	TGTGCCAGCAGTTATGACAGGGGTGGCAATCAGCCCCAGCATTTT
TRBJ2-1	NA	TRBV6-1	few	CASTRDPSSYNEQFF	TGTGCCAGCACTCGGGACCCCAGCTCCTACAATGAGCAGTTCTTC
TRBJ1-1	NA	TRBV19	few	CASTAPSSVGKPEAFF	TGTGCCAGTACCGCCCCTTCGTCGGTTGGGAAGCCTGAAGCTTTCTTT
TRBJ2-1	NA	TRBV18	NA	CASSPGPANEQFF	TGTGCCAGCTCGCCGGGACCAGCCAATGAGCAGTTCTTC
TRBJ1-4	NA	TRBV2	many	CASKPPAGTNEKLFF	TGTGCCAGCAAGCCCCCGGCAGGAACTAATGAAAAACTGTTTTTT
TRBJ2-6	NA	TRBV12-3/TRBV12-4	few	CASSQTGFGDFWSGANVLTF	TGTGCCAGCAGTCAAACAGGATTCGGGGATTTTTGGTCTGGGGCCAACGTCCTGACTTTC
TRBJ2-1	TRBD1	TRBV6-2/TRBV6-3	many	CASSQRGTGPYNEQFF	TGTGCCAGCAGTCAGCGAGGGACAGGCCCCTACAATGAGCAGTTCTTC
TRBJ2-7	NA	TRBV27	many	CASSLYPLYEQYF	TGTGCCAGCAGTTTATATCCTCTCTACGAGCAGTACTTC
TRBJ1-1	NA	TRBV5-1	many	CASVGGMNTEAFF	TGCGCCAGCGTTGGGGGGATGAACACTGAAGCTTTCTTT
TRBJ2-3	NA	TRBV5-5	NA	CASSAGAYRGKGSDTQYF	TGTGCCAGCAGCGCCGGTGCTTATAGGGGTAAGGGGTCAGATACGCAGTATTTT
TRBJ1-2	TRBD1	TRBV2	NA	CASSETGEYGYTF	TGTGCCAGCAGCGAGACAGGGGAATATGGCTACACCTTC
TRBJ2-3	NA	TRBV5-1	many	CASSFEPASTDTQYF	TGCGCCAGCAGCTTCGAACCTGCAAGCACAGATACGCAGTATTTT
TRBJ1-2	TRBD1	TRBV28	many	CASSSGQGIYGYTF	TGTGCCAGCAGTTCTGGACAGGGTATCTATGGCTACACCTTC
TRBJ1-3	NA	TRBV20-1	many	CSAPVAGNTIYF	TGCAGTGCCCCTGTGGCGGGGAACACCATATATTTT
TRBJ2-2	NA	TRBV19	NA	CASSLLWQIGSSNTGELFF	TGTGCCAGTAGTCTCCTCTGGCAGATAGGTTCTTCGAACACCGGGGAGCTGTTTTTT
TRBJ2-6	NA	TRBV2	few	CASTTNRAGANVLTF	TGTGCCAGCACCACAAACAGGGCTGGGGCCAACGTCCTGACTTTC
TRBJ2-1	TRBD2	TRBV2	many	CASTGLAAYNEQFF	TGTGCCAGCACGGGACTAGCGGCTTACAATGAGCAGTTCTTC
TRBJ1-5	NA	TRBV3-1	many	CASSQHVSPTDSQPQHF	TGTGCCAGCAGCCAACACGTCTCTCCTACAGACAGTCAGCCCCAGCATTTT
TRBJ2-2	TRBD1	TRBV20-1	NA	CSANRGGTGELFF	TGCAGTGCTAACAGGGGTGGCACCGGGGAGCTGTTTTTT
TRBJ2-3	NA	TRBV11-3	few	CASSPRGGPTDTQYF	TGTGCCAGCAGCCCCCGCGGTGGGCCCACAGATACGCAGTATTTT